This T cell receptor (beta chain) was recovered during a study of T cell responses to AZD1222 COVID-19 vaccine. Findings and limits, study-wide: Spike-specific TCR repertoires showed rising breadth and depth after two AZD1222 doses. The donors showed a predominance of white British ancestry and of females, with possible underestimation of clonal diversity. With dominance at 160-218 and 743-854, vaccine-associated CD4 TCRs spanned spike.

The ends were cut back, 9 bases at V and 0 bases at J, with 12 bases in the middle. CDR3 length equals 14 residues. CDR1 and CDR2 (germline): SNHLY, FYNNEI. Clones were read by immunoSEQ multiplex PCR, and TCRdb kept only the in-frame ones, dropping some. This sample has more than 95,000 clones, with roughly nine tenths found just once. Points on this clone: The antigen is undetermined.

This TCR derives from an adult in good health. This sequence joins TRBV2 and TRBJ1-5; D might be TRBD1 (5 bases). Sample: peripheral blood, taken on day 0 of AZD1222 vaccination. CDR3 DNA sequence: TGTGCCAGATCGGCAGGGCCTAGCAATCAGCCCCAGCATTTT. As protein: CARSAGPSNQPQHF.